The clone carrying this T cell receptor beta chain was picked up one time. The antigen is undetermined. This entry belongs to a study of graft-versus-host responses after intestinal transplantation. Turning to the study itself: Following induction with anti-thymocyte globulin, all recipients were given tacrolimus and steroids for three to four years. Study-wide points: Within allografts, high graft-versus-host to host-versus-graft clonal ratios were seen among patients with graft-donor T cell macrochimerism. There were GvH clones found in recipient marrow, and some of them appeared first in ileum or blood. Early post-transplant declines in HvG were associated with peak levels of circulating GvH clones.

Only in-frame clones appear in the TCRdb table, and some are missing; sequencing was by immunoSEQ multiplex PCR. Here the sample spans roughly 7,000 clones, about 89% being singletons. The starting material was PBMCs, obtained roughly 87 days after transplant. The source is a human patient who received an intestinal transplant, so some T cells may come from the graft donor.

CDR3 residues: CASRYGTSLYEQYF. For the CDR3, the DNA is TGTGCCAGCCGGTATGGGACTAGTCTCTACGAGCAGTACTTC. The chain has TRBV28 and TRBJ2-7; 8 nucleotides align to TRBD2. Germline loops: CDR1 MDHEN, CDR2 SYDVKM. The CDR3 spans 14 residues. The ends lost 8 bases at V and 3 bases at J; junction bases unmatched: 9.